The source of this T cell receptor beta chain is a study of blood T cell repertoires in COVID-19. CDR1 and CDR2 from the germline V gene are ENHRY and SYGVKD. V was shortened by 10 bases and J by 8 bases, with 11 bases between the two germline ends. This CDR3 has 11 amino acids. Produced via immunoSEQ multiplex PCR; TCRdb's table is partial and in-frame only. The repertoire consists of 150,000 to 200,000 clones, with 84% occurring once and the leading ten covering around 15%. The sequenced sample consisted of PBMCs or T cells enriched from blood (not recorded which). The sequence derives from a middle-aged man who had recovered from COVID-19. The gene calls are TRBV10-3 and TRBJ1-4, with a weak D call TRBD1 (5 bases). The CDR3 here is CATGHGEKLFF. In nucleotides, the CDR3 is TGTGCCACTGGACACGGAGAAAAACTGTTTTTT.